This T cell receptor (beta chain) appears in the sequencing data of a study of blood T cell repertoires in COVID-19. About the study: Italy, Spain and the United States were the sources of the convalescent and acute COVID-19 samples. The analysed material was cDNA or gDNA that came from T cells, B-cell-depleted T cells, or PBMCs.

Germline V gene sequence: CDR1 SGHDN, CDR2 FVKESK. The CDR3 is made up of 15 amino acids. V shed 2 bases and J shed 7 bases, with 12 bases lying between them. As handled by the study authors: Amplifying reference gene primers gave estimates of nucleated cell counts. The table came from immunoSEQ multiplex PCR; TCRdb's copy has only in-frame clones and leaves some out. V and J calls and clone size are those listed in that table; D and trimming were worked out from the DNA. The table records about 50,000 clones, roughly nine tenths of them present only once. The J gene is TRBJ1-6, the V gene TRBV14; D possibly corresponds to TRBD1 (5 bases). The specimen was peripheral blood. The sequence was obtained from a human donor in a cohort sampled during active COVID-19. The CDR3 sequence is CASSQQGPRNSPLHF. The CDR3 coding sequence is TGTGCCAGCAGCCAACAGGGTCCCCGAAATTCACCCCTCCACTTT.